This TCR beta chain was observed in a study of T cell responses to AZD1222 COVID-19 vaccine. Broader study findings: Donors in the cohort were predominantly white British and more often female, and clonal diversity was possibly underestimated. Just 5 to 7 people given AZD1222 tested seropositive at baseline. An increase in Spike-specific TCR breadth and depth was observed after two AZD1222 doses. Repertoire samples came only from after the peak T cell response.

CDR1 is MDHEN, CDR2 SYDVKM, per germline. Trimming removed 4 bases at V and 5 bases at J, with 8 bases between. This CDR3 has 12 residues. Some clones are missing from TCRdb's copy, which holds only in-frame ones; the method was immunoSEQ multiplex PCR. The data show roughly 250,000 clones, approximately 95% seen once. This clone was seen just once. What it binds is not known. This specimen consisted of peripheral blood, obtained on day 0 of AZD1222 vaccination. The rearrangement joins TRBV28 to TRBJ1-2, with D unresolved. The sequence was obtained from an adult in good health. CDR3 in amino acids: CASSSGPYGYTF. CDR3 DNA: TGTGCCAGCAGTTCCGGGCCGTATGGCTACACCTTC.